This T cell receptor (beta chain) originates from a study of blood T cell repertoires in COVID-19 (TCRdb year 2020). About the investigation overall: Collaborator samples came from the United States, Italy and Spain and covered acute and convalescent phases of COVID-19. The prospective study material was composed of cDNA or gDNA derived from T cells, B-cell-depleted T cells, or PBMCs. The dataset comprised deeply sampled blood TCRbeta repertoires from subjects exposed to, actively infected with, or recovered from COVID-19. A freely available public database, intended as a resource for researchers studying the immune response to SARS-CoV-2, is where the repertoires were released. The samples were drawn from two sources: the first 160 participants of the ongoing ImmuneRACE study, and 950 to 1,500 subjects contributed by 6 global collaborators. Nearly every sample came with metadata listing a de-identified subject ID, COVID-19 status, age in years and sex. Where HLA class I and class II types were available, the types were taken from metadata supplied by the sample provider, not from assay-based typing.

What the authors observed across the whole study: Clinical and demographic metadata were provided uncurated, with the amount varying by source and participant.

Sequences SGHNT (CDR1) and YYREEE (CDR2) are obtained from the germline V gene (reference sequence). Trimmed from V: 2 bases; trimmed from J: 4 bases; junction bases lacking a gene match: 8. Counted from cysteine to phenylalanine, this CDR3 has 16 amino acids. The sequence is cut down to CDR3 DNA, 48 bases in frame from base 1. A word on this clone: Its antigen has not been determined. Per-base qualities were not stored, and no clone one base away is much larger.

Another Seattle source contributed samples from volunteer blood donors who had recovered from COVID-19. Each collaborating institution followed its own protocols to collect whole blood in K2EDTA tubes. For TCRbeta analysis, collaborators shipped samples as frozen whole blood, isolated PBMCs, or DNA extracted from either of those sample types. The immunoSEQ Assay, a bias-controlled multiplex PCR, was used to amplify TCRbeta CDR3 regions from genomic DNA. For the original study's pipeline: The number of nucleated cells in each sample was estimated from the amplification of reference gene primers within the assay. To quantify the absolute abundance of each unique TCRbeta CDR3 rearrangement, sequence reads were collapsed and filtered. Productive Simpson clonality was computed per sample as the square root of Simpson's diversity index over productive rearrangements. Sourced from immuneACCESS, this table was stored by TCRdb with only in-frame sequences that have V and J called. A share of the clones is absent; for the studies checked, an unresolved V gene accounts for under half, and the remainder has no known explanation. The DNA gave D and trimming, while V, J and clone size come from that table. The sample records some 300,000 clones, approximately 88% of which are singletons. In total, the top ten clones hold just under 7% of the sample.

The sample comprised peripheral blood. This TCR came from a woman aged 30 to 39 who had recovered from COVID-19. Rearrangement joined TRBV5-4 to TRBJ2-3; TRBD2 matches 9 bases in the middle. The DNA is as follows: TGTGCCAGCAGCTTTGGCGGGGGGGCGTTAGCAGATACGCAGTATTTT. It is translated as CASSFGGGALADTQYF.